This T cell receptor beta chain was observed in a study of blood T cells in healthy people across ages. This CDR3 is built from 11 residues. Germline V gives CDR1 SGHRS, CDR2 YFSETQ. For the second PCR, which ran for about 6 to 12 cycles, a sample-barcoded 5' primer and a J-beta primer mix were used. TCRdb processed the 5' RACE reads anew with MiXCR; each CDR3 protein has one entry. The data contain roughly 1,500,000 distinct CDR3 sequences, around 36% of them singletons. As to this clonotype: Since a much larger clone is just one base distant, this may be a read error.

This clonotype was sampled from a woman under 40 in good health. Sequenced: blood. This chain joins TRBV5-1 and TRBJ2-7; D not resolved. The CDR3 sequence is CASSFNDERYF. DNA for the CDR3: TGCGCCAGCAGCTTCAACGACGAGCGGTACTTC.